What follows are 6 T cell receptor beta chains derived from one specimen sequenced in a study of Graves' ophthalmopathy and Graves' hyperthyroidism. The study amplified TCR beta CDR3 regions using RNA transcripts. Scientists carried out first-round RT-PCR using HTBI primers and then a second-round multiplex PCR. MiXCR was run by TCRdb on the multiplex PCR reads, yielding one entry per CDR3 protein. The data contain about 590,000 distinct CDR3 sequences, just under 40% of them singletons. Sequencing used peripheral blood or thyroid tissue (not recorded which). Source of these receptors: an adult man with Graves' hyperthyroidism.

This clonotype occurred once. This chain links TRBV7-8 with TRBJ1-1; no reliable D call. V gave up 6 bases and J gave up 4 bases, with 12 bases separating them. The germline CDR1 and CDR2 sequences are SGHVS and FQNEAQ. The CDR3 sequence is 13 residues long. The CDR3 bases are TGTGCCAGCAGTTTTATAGGTCCCACTGAAGCTTTCTTT. Translated, it gives CASSFIGPTEAFF.

V and J are TRBV18 and TRBJ2-5; 9 nucleotides agree with TRBD1. Germline CDR1 KGHSH, CDR2 LQKENI. V was pared by 6 bases and J by 2 bases, with 10 bases of the junction left unmatched. The CDR3 contains 16 residues. The CDR3 region has the DNA TGTGCCAGCTCGGCCGGGACAGGGTCTTTTCAAGAGACCCAGTACTTC. Protein sequence: CASSAGTGSFQETQYF.

The chain combines TRBV5-1 with TRBJ2-7; TRBD1 aligns across 7 bases. V lost 1 base, J lost 1 base, and 11 bases stayed unmatched. Germline lookup yields CDR1 SGHRS and CDR2 YFSETQ. CDR3 size: 17 residues. The CDR3 spells CASSLSNPTGISYEQYF. DNA of the CDR3: TGCGCCAGCAGCTTGTCGAACCCGACAGGGATATCCTACGAGCAGTACTTC.

Remarks on this clonotype: At one end, the junction sequence differs from germline, possibly due to a read error. The chain links TRBV12-3 or TRBV12-4 to TRBJ2-7, with TRBD2 as a possible D gene (6 bases). The CDR3 spans 13 residues. The chain's CDR3 is CASSRLDTDTQYF. For the CDR3, the DNA is TGTGCCAGCAGTCGACTAGATACAGATACGCAGTATTTC.

This clonotype has a count of ten or more. The chain couples TRBV9 to TRBJ2-7; D tentatively reads TRBD1 or TRBD2 (5 bases each). Germline values: CDR1 SGDLS, CDR2 YYNGEE. The V gene lost 0 bases and the J gene lost 5 bases, with 18 bases spanning the gap. The CDR3 totals 16 residues. CDR3 sequence: CASSVGGARGGHEQYF. As DNA, the CDR3 is TGTGCCAGCAGCGTAGGTGGGGCCCGGGGCGGTCACGAGCAGTACTTC.

The rearrangement uses TRBV10-3 and TRBJ2-7, with 13 bases lining up with TRBD2. CDR1 and CDR2 (germline): ENHRY, SYGVKD. The CDR3 spans 16 residues. J gave up 9 bases and V 5 bases, and 13 bases lay outside the gene matches. CDR3 in DNA: TGTGCCATCAGTTCGACTAGCGGGGGGCGGGGTGATACGCAGTACTTC. This translates into CAISSTSGGRGDTQYF.